This T cell receptor beta chain comes out of a study of T cell responses to AZD1222 COVID-19 vaccine. To note about this clone: The antigen is not known.

Germline assignment: CDR1 MNHEY and CDR2 SMNVEV (reference sequence). The CDR3 length is 16 residues. V gave up 6 bases and J gave up 0 bases, with 14 bases separating them. Some clones are missing from TCRdb's copy, which holds only in-frame ones; the method was immunoSEQ multiplex PCR. The repertoire holds approximately 67,000 clones, with 75% to 90% as singletons. General study findings and limits: Only a handful of AZD1222 recipients, five to seven in all, had baseline seropositivity. At 160-218 and 743-854, vaccine-associated CD4 TCRs were dominant, and they spanned spike. The donor group comprised mostly white British people and more females; the analysis possibly underestimated clonal diversity.

This chain connects TRBV27 to TRBJ1-4, with D unresolved. The TCR comes from an adult in good health. The sequenced sample was peripheral blood, obtained on day 0 of AZD1222 vaccination. CDR3 residues: CASRLFTGATNEKLFF. DNA of the CDR3: TGTGCCAGCAGGCTTTTTACGGGAGCAACTAATGAAAAACTGTTTTTT.